The T cell receptor (beta chain) described here comes from a study of T-cell memory formation after mild COVID-19. This clonotype showed up many times. Libraries for TCRalpha and TCRbeta carried sample barcodes and unique molecular identifiers via 5'RACE. TCRdb called the 5' RACE reads again in MiXCR, with one record for every CDR3 protein. Of about 400,000 distinct CDR3 sequences in the sample, approximately 15% were seen once. The V and J ends lost 6 bases and 3 bases, in that order; junction bases with no gene match: 5. Germline loops: CDR1 LGHDT, CDR2 YNNKEL (reference sequence). The CDR3 spans 13 residues.

The sample taken for sequencing was PBMCs or a T cell subset sorted from them (not recorded which). The clonotype originates from a man between 18 and 29 years old who had mild COVID-19 (a few samples of this study predate the infection). Cell type and time point are not known. This rearrangement joins TRBV3-1 to TRBJ2-7; TRBD1 matches 7 bases. CDR3 region: CASSPDRVYEQYF. The CDR3 nucleotides read TGTGCCAGCAGTCCCGACAGGGTCTACGAGCAGTACTTC.